Below, 6 T cell receptor beta chains from the same sample are listed, as sequenced in a study of T cell responses to AZD1222 COVID-19 vaccine (dated by TCRdb to about 2021). According to the study, the label for this sample's time point signals: baseline before first vaccination. Preparation of the library involved the immunoSEQ multiplex PCR assay. As stored in TCRdb, this immuneACCESS dataset retains in-frame rearrangements with V and J assigned. A fraction of the clones does not appear; measured against another copy, unresolved V genes explain less than half of the discrepancy, and the remainder lacks a known reason. In this sample the table shows some 120,000 clones, 80% to 90% of which occur a single time. The ten largest account for about 1.6% of the sample. Sequenced material: peripheral blood, taken on day 0 of AZD1222 vaccination. The receptors shown here come from an adult in good health.

The chain links TRBV5-6 to TRBJ1-3, with 7 bases fitting TRBD1. Germline loops: CDR1 SGHDT, CDR2 YYEEEE. This CDR3 contains 16 residues. V gave up 0 bases and J gave up 2 bases; unmatched junction bases: 5. CDR3 nucleotides: TGTGCCAGCAGCTTGGCGAGGAGGGGGCCTGGAAACACCATATATTTT. Its protein is CASSLARRGPGNTIYF.

In its sample, this clone was seen once. This chain links TRBV14 with TRBJ2-7; 8 nucleotides agree with TRBD2. V shed 3 bases and J 2 bases; nucleotides not matched to a gene: 3. The CDR3 consists of 14 residues. The V gene's germline CDR1 is SGHDN and CDR2 FVKESK. The DNA for the CDR3 is TGTGCCAGCAGCCACAGCGGGGGACCCTACGAGCAGTACTTC. It specifies CASSHSGGPYEQYF.

The V and J genes are TRBV19 and TRBJ1-1; D gene unclear. In germline, CDR1 is LNHDA, CDR2 SQIVND (reference sequence). The CDR3 covers 14 residues. The V end lost 2 bases, the J end lost 4 bases, and 11 bases lay between the germline ends. CDR3 coding DNA: TGTGCCAGTAGTATAAGATCGGTAAGCACTGAAGCTTTCTTT. It translates to CASSIRSVSTEAFF.

The genes are TRBV30 and TRBJ2-1; a possible D gene is TRBD2 (6 bases). Deletions cut 4 bases from V and 4 bases from J, with 17 bases between. The CDR3 covers 15 residues. Per the germline V gene, CDR1 is GTSNPN and CDR2 is SVGIG (reference sequence). This CDR3 is CAWTRVAVPYNEQFF. CDR3 sequence (DNA): TGTGCCTGGACTAGAGTAGCGGTCCCATACAATGAGCAGTTCTTC. The full variable domain, rest sourced from reference TRBV30 and TRBJ2-1, is SQTIHQWPATLVQPVGSPLSLECTVEGTSNPNLYWYRQAAGRGLQLLFYSVGIGQISSEVPQNLSASRPQDRQFILSSKKLLLSDSGFYLCAWTRVAVPYNEQFFGPGTRLTVL.

Only one count was recorded for this clone. The rearrangement uses TRBV7-3 and TRBJ1-1, with D perhaps matching TRBD1 (6 bases). This CDR3 contains 13 residues. Trimming cost V 5 bases and J 3 bases, with 10 bases left between them. The germline gives CDR1 SGHTA, CDR2 FQGTGA. CDR3: CASSGGPDTEAFF. As DNA, the CDR3 is TGTGCCAGCAGCGGGGGCCCAGACACTGAAGCTTTCTTT. Using reference TRBV7-3 and TRBJ1-1 for the parts outside the CDR3, the full variable domain is GAGVSQTPSNKVTEKGKYVELRCDPISGHTALYWYRQSLGQGPEFLIYFQGTGAADDSGLPNDRFFAVRPEGSVSTLKIQRTERGDSAVYLCASSGGPDTEAFFGQGTRLTVV.

This chain's CDR3 is CASSLTVNTEAFF. DNA for the CDR3: TGTGCCAGCAGCTTAACGGTGAACACTGAAGCTTTCTTT. The chain uses TRBV7-8 and TRBJ1-1; D call uncertain. Germline loops: CDR1 SGHVS, CDR2 FQNEAQ. The CDR3 has 13 amino acids. Trimming removed 2 bases from V and 0 bases from J, with 4 bases in between.